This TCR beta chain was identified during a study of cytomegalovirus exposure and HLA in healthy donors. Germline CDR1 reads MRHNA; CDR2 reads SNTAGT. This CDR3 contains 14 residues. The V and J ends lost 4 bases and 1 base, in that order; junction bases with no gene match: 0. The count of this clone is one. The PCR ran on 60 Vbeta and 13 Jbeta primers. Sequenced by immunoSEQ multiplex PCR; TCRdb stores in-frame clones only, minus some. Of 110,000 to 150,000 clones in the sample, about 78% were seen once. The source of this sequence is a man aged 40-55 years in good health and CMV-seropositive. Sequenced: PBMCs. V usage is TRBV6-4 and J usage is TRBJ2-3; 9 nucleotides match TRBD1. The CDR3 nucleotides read TGTGCCAGCAGTGGGACAGGGGGCACAGATACGCAGTATTTT. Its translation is CASSGTGGTDTQYF.